This T cell receptor (beta chain) emerged from a study of blood T cell repertoires in COVID-19. Study-level background: The samples span acute and convalescent COVID-19 from the United States, Italy and Spain. PBMCs, B-cell-depleted T cells, or T cells were the source of the cDNA or gDNA that made up the material.

This CDR3 contains 13 residues. V shed 3 bases and J 7 bases; nucleotides not matched to a gene: 3. Germline CDR1 MNHNS, CDR2 SASEGT. How the authors handled the data: Amplification of reference gene primers was used by the study to estimate nucleated cell counts. This table comes from immunoSEQ multiplex PCR, and its TCRdb copy is limited to in-frame clones, with some not included. The V and J calls and clone size were taken over from that table, and D and trimming were inferred from the DNA. The table records approximately 35,000 clones, more than 75% of them present only once. The receptor was derived from a man aged 80 or over with acute or convalescent COVID-19. The rearrangement joins TRBV6-1 to TRBJ2-5; 9 positions match TRBD1. The sample taken for sequencing was peripheral blood. The CDR3 here is CASSDRTGVTQYF. CDR3 DNA sequence: TGTGCCAGCAGTGACCGGACAGGGGTGACCCAGTACTTC.